This paragraph reports one T cell receptor beta chain. The sample is drawn from a study of blood T cell repertoires in COVID-19. Sequencing was performed with immunoSEQ multiplex PCR; in TCRdb, only in-frame clones are kept and a portion is missing. The data hold about 140,000 clones, with 88% observed a single time. Trimming took 8 bases from V and 0 from J, leaving 13 bases between them. The CDR3 totals 14 residues. In germline, CDR1 is MDHEN, CDR2 SYDVKM. The sample was peripheral blood. The TCR sequence derives from a man in his 60s with active or convalescent COVID-19. The V and J genes are TRBV28 and TRBJ1-1; no reliable D call. CDR3 in DNA: TGTGCCAGCGCCGAGGAAGGAATGAACACTGAAGCTTTCTTT. It is translated as CASAEEGMNTEAFF.